This T cell receptor (beta chain) comes out of a study of shared clonotypes between healthy human individuals. Study at large: For every donor, three CD4 naive, three CD4 memory, two CD8 naive and one CD8 memory plates were used.

The CDR3 runs 14 residues. Per germline, CDR1 MDHEN and CDR2 SYDVKM. Trimming took off 4 bases at V and 5 bases at J, with 12 bases between the two ends. Worth noting for this clone: Antigen specificity is unknown.

General observations from the study: Sampling covered nothing but blood. Tissue TCR repertoires likely differ from those found in blood.

TCRdb's table, derived via immunoSEQ multiplex PCR, lists solely in-frame clones and lacks some. The sample lists 2,500,000 or so clones; approximately 93% were seen once. Sequenced: naive CD4+ T cells from PBMCs. Subset noted: CD45RA+ positively selected. The gene calls are TRBV28 and TRBJ2-1; no firm D call. This TCR came from a man between 18 and 35 years old in good health. Some clones in this sample may be carry-over from other donors' samples. CDR3 loop: CASSSTESNNEQFF. CDR3 in DNA: TGTGCCAGCAGTTCAACCGAATCTAACAATGAGCAGTTCTTC.